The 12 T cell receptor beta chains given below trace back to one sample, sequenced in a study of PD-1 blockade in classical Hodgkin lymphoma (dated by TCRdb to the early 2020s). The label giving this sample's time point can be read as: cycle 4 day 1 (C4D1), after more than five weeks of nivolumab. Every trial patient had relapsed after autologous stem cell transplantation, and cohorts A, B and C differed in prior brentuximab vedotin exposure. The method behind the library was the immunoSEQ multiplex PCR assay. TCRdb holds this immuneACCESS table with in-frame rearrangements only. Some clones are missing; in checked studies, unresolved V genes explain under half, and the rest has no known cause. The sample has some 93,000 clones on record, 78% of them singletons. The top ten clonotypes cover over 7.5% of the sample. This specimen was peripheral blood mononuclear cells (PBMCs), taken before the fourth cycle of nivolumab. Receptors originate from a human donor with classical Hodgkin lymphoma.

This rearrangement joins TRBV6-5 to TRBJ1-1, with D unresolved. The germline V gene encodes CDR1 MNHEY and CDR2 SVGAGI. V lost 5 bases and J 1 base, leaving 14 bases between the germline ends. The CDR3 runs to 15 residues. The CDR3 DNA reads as TGTGCCAGCAGTCACCTGACTGTAAAGAACACTGAAGCTTTCTTT. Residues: CASSHLTVKNTEAFF.

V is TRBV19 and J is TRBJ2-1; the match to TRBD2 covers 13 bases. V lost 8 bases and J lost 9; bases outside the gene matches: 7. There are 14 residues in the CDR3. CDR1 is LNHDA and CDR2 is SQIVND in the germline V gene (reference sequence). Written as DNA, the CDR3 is TGTGCCAGTGGGGGACTAGCGGGATCGGTTGAGCAGTTCTTC. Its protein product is CASGGLAGSVEQFF. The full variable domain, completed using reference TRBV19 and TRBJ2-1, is DGGITQSPKYLFRKEGQNVTLSCEQNLNHDAMYWYRQDPGQGLRLIYYSQIVNDFQKGDIAEGYSVSREKKESFPLTVTSAQKNPTAFYLCASGGLAGSVEQFFGPGTRLTVL.

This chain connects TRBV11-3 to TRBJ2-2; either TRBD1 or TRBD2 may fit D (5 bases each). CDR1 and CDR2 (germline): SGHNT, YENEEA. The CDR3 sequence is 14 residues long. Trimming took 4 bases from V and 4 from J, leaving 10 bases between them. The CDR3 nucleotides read TGTGCCAGCAGCTCGAGGGGTAGCACCGGGGAGCTGTTTTTT. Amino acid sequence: CASSSRGSTGELFF.

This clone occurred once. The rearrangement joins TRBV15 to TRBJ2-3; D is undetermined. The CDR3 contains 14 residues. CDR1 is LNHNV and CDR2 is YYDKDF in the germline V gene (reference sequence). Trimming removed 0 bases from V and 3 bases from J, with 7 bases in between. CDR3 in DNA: TGTGCCACCAGCAGAGATCGTGGGACAGATACGCAGTATTTT. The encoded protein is CATSRDRGTDTQYF.

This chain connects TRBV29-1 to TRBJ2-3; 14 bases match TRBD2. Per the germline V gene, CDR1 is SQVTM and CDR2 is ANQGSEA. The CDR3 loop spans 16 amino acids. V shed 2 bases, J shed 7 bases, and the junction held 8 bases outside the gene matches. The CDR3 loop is CSVERTSGRPRNTQYF. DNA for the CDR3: TGCAGCGTTGAAAGGACTAGCGGGAGGCCCAGGAATACGCAGTATTTT.

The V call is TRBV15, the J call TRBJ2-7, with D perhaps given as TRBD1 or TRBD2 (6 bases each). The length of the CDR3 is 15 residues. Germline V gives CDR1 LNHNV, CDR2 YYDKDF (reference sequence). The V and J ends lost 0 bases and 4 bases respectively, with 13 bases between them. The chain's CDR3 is CATSRDRGGPYEQYF. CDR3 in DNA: TGTGCCACCAGCAGAGATCGAGGGGGGCCGTACGAGCAGTACTTC.

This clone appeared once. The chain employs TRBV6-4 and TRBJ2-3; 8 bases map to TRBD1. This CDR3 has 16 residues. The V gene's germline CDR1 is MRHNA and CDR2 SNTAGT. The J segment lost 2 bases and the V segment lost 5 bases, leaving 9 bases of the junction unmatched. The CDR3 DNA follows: TGTGCCAGCAGTCTGGGAACAGGGGGTTTCACAGATACGCAGTATTTT. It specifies CASSLGTGGFTDTQYF.

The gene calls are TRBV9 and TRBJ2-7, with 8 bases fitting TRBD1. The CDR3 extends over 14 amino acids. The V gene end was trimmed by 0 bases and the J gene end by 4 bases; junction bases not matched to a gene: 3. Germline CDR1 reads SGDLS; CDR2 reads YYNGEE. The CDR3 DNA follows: TGTGCCAGCAGCGTAGGGGGACAGGCGTACGAGCAGTACTTC. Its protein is CASSVGGQAYEQYF.

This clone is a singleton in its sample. CDR3 in amino acids: CASSSASTSGTLTSQYF. The CDR3 coding sequence is TGTGCCAGTAGTAGTGCCTCGACTAGCGGGACCCTTACCTCGCAGTATTTT. V is TRBV19 and J is TRBJ2-3, with TRBD2 matching over 11 bases. V dropped 4 bases and J dropped 10; count of bases not matched to a gene: 16. Germline CDR1 and CDR2: LNHDA and SQIVND (reference sequence). The CDR3 extends over 17 amino acids.

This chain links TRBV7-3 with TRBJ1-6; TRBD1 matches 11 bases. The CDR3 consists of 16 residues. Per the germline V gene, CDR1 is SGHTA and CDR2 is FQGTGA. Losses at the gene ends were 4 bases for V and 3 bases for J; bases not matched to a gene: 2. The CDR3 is CASSSGTGGYNSPLHF. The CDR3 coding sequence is TGTGCCAGCAGCTCCGGGACAGGGGGCTATAATTCACCCCTCCACTTT.

CDR3 sequence (DNA): TGTGCCAGCAGCCCGGAGAGGGTAGGAGATACGCAGTATTTT. This encodes CASSPERVGDTQYF. The rearrangement uses TRBV6-6 and TRBJ2-3; the D gene is possibly TRBD2 (5 bases). The V end lost 6 bases, the J end lost 5 bases, and 15 bases lay between the germline ends. Germline assignment: CDR1 MNHNY and CDR2 SVGAGI (reference sequence). The CDR3 sequence is 14 residues long.

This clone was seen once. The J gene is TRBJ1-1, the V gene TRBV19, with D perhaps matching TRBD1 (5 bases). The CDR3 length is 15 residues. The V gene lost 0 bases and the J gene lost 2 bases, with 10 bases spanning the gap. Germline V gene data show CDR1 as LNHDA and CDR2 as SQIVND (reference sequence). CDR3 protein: CASSIDRDQNTEAFF. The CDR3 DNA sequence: TGTGCCAGTAGTATAGACAGGGACCAAAACACTGAAGCTTTCTTT.